This TCR beta chain was profiled in a study of T cell repertoires in cytomegalovirus infection. Background on the study: CMV infection plus the matching HLA type was flagged by public TCR beta signatures.

This clonotype was recorded at least ten times. Its antigen is undetermined. The length of the CDR3 is 13 residues. Trimming left V 6 bases short and J 5 bases short, with 13 bases between. TCRdb used MiXCR to reprocess the reads, holding one entry per CDR3 protein. The table includes 200,000 or so distinct CDR3 sequences, 25% to 30% detected once. The study, taken as a whole, reports: CMV-specific TCR beta clonotypes restricted by HLA-C dominated the ex vivo response. Cumulative frequency of public TCR beta families picked out carriers of CMV plus the relevant HLA.

The TCR comes from a human donor in good health (CMV status not recorded). Some clones in this sample may be carry-over from other donors' samples. The sample consisted of PBMCs. This chain joins TRBV12-3 or TRBV12-4 and TRBJ1-2, with D unclear. CDR3 sequence: CASSDSNDYGYTF. The CDR3 bases are TGTGCCAGCAGCGACTCCAACGATTATGGCTACACCTTC.